Below are 16 T cell receptor beta chains sequenced from a single sample in a study of cytomegalovirus exposure and HLA in healthy donors. Amplification used 60 Vbeta primers and 13 Jbeta primers. Clones were sequenced by immunoSEQ multiplex PCR, and TCRdb holds only the in-frame ones, with some missing. The sample has about 150,000 clones, roughly 81% seen once; the top ten hold 4% to 6%. The sample consisted of PBMCs. These receptors originate from a girl aged 5-17 years in good health and CMV-seropositive.

The V and J genes are TRBV5-1 and TRBJ2-3; tentative D call: TRBD2 (5 bases). Per the germline V gene, CDR1 is SGHRS and CDR2 is YFSETQ. This CDR3 comprises 15 residues. The ends were cut back, 2 bases at V and 2 bases at J, with 12 bases in the middle. The CDR3 DNA is TGCGCCAGCAGCTTTGGAGGCCCCGTCACAGATACGCAGTATTTT. This codes for CASSFGGPVTDTQYF.

This chain connects TRBV4-1 to TRBJ2-3; maybe TRBD2 (6 bases). V was clipped by 5 bases and J by 4 bases, with 16 bases between them. CDR3 length: 15 residues. The germline gives CDR1 MGHRA, CDR2 YSYEKL. Written as DNA, the CDR3 is TGCGCCAGCAGCGCTCAGGGCGGGGCAGCAGATACGCAGTATTTT. Translated, it gives CASSAQGGAADTQYF.

The V and J genes are TRBV27 and TRBJ2-7, with D unresolved. CDR3 size: 14 residues. Germline V gene sequence: CDR1 MNHEY, CDR2 SMNVEV (reference sequence). Trimming pared 4 bases from V and 3 bases from J, leaving 13 bases between. Written as DNA, the CDR3 is TGTGCCAGCAGTTCGCAAGGCGGTAACTACGAGCAGTACTTC. Its translation is CASSSQGGNYEQYF.

J is TRBJ2-1 and V is TRBV9; TRBD2 is a possible D gene (5 bases). Germline CDR1 reads SGDLS; CDR2 reads YYNGEE. V dropped 0 bases and J dropped 4 bases, with 14 bases sitting between them. There are 16 residues in the CDR3. Written as DNA, the CDR3 is TGTGCCAGCAGCGTAGATGGAGGTTATCCTTACAATGAGCAGTTCTTC. This translates into CASSVDGGYPYNEQFF.

The V gene is TRBV6-5, the J gene TRBJ1-6; no firm D call. Looked up from germline, CDR1 is MNHEY and CDR2 is SVGAGI. The V gene lost 6 bases and the J gene lost 7 bases, with 16 bases spanning the gap. The CDR3 contains 15 residues. CDR3 in DNA: TGTGCCAGCAGCAGTTTCACAGTACCAAATTCACCCCTCCACTTT. Translated, it gives CASSSFTVPNSPLHF.

This chain links TRBV10-2 with TRBJ1-4; unclear D gene. V was trimmed by 4 bases and J by 8 bases, leaving 17 bases between them. Germline assignment: CDR1 WSHSY and CDR2 SAAADI. The CDR3 spans 15 residues. CDR3 region: CASSGVDEGYEKLFF. The CDR3 DNA is TGCGCCAGCAGTGGCGTTGATGAGGGCTACGAAAAACTGTTTTTT.

The chain joins TRBV4-2 to TRBJ1-1; D unresolved. The CDR3 has 14 residues. The V gene lost 0 bases and the J gene lost 0 bases, with 5 bases spanning the gap. Germline V gene data show CDR1 as LGHNA and CDR2 as YNFKEQ. CDR3 in amino acids: CASSQDIMNTEAFF. CDR3 DNA: TGTGCCAGCAGCCAAGACATCATGAACACTGAAGCTTTCTTT.

J is TRBJ2-7 and V is TRBV5-1; 10 bases map to TRBD2. In germline, CDR1 is SGHRS, CDR2 YFSETQ. The CDR3 is 16 amino acids. V lost 0 bases to trimming and J lost 0 bases; unmatched junction nucleotides: 3. The CDR3 region is CASSLDLAGASYEQYF. The CDR3 DNA reads as TGCGCCAGCAGCTTGGATCTAGCGGGGGCCTCCTACGAGCAGTACTTC.

This clone was seen a few times. The V call is TRBV14, the J call TRBJ2-7; D perhaps matches TRBD2 (5 bases). V lost 4 bases, J lost 0 bases, and 10 bases lay in between. In germline, CDR1 is SGHDN, CDR2 FVKESK. This CDR3 has 14 residues. The CDR3, as DNA: TGTGCCAGCAGCCCTCTAGGGAGCTCCTACGAGCAGTACTTC. It is translated as CASSPLGSSYEQYF.

Only a few counts were recorded for this clone. This rearrangement joins TRBV11-2 to TRBJ2-7; D may be TRBD2 (5 bases). The CDR3 is made up of 15 amino acids. The V gene's germline CDR1 is SGHAT and CDR2 FQNNGV. V dropped 8 bases and J dropped 5 bases, with 22 bases sitting between them. The CDR3 sequence is CASARTGNQYHEQYF. For the CDR3, the DNA is TGTGCCAGCGCTAGGACGGGGAATCAATACCACGAGCAGTACTTC.

DNA of the CDR3: TGTGCCAGCAGCGCGACAGTGGAGCAAGAGACCCAGTACTTC. Translated, it gives CASSATVEQETQYF. This sequence joins TRBV7-9 and TRBJ2-5; a weak D match, TRBD1 (5 bases). The CDR3 is made up of 14 amino acids. CDR1 and CDR2 from the germline V gene are SEHNR and FQNEAQ (reference sequence). Trimming cost V 5 bases and J 2 bases, with 12 bases left between them.

V is TRBV7-9 and J is TRBJ2-5, with 9 nucleotides matching TRBD1. The V gene end was trimmed by 5 bases and the J gene end by 1 base; junction bases not matched to a gene: 2. The CDR3 totals 14 residues. Germline V gives CDR1 SEHNR, CDR2 FQNEAQ (reference sequence). The CDR3 nucleotides read TGTGCCAGCAGCCCGGGACAGGGCCAAGAGACCCAGTACTTC. It specifies CASSPGQGQETQYF. The whole variable domain, remainder taken from reference TRBV7-9 and TRBJ2-5, is DTGVSQNPRHKITKRGQNVTFRCDPISEHNRLYWYRQTLGQGPEFLTYFQNEAQLEKSRLLSDRFSAERPKGSFSTLEIQRTEQGDSAMYLCASSPGQGQETQYFGPGTRLLVL.

In DNA form, the CDR3 reads TGCGCCAGCAGCCAAGATCCGAGAGGGAAAGGTATTGGTCAGCCCCAGCATTTT. Protein sequence: CASSQDPRGKGIGQPQHF. This sequence joins TRBV4-1 and TRBJ1-5; D not certain. The CDR3 covers 18 residues. Trimming left V 0 bases short and J 6 bases short, with 21 bases between. In germline, CDR1 is MGHRA, CDR2 YSYEKL.

J is TRBJ2-1 and V is TRBV9; 10 bases match TRBD2. J gave up 4 bases and V 4 bases, and 5 bases lay outside the gene matches. Germline values: CDR1 SGDLS, CDR2 YYNGEE. The CDR3 totals 15 residues. The CDR3 DNA reads TGTGCCAGCAGCCCAGCGGGGGGGGATTACAATGAGCAGTTCTTC. Encoded protein: CASSPAGGDYNEQFF.

The V and J genes are TRBV11-2 and TRBJ2-5; 11 bases map to TRBD2. The J call may be in error: the DNA end matches TRBJ2-7 better. CDR1 SGHAT and CDR2 FQNNGV come from the germline V gene. CDR3 length: 16 amino acids. This CDR3 reads CASSSKTSGASYEQYF. The CDR3 DNA follows: TGTGCCAGCAGCTCAAAGACTAGCGGGGCGTCCTACGAGCAGTACTTC.

This chain's CDR3 is CASSKYGTPTYEQYF. As DNA, the CDR3 is TGTGCCAGCAGCAAGTACGGGACTCCCACTTACGAGCAGTACTTC. This sequence joins TRBV21-1 and TRBJ2-7; TRBD2 is taken as the D call from the table, unchecked against the DNA. TRBV21-1 is an annotated pseudogene. The CDR3 is made up of 15 amino acids.